This TCR beta chain was observed in a study of blood T cell repertoires in COVID-19. This table comes from immunoSEQ multiplex PCR, and its TCRdb copy is limited to in-frame clones, with some not included. The repertoire consists of under 250,000 clones, with 70% to 90% occurring once and the leading ten covering about 2.5%. The CDR3 consists of 14 residues. The germline V and J ends were trimmed by 0 bases and 5 bases, with 7 bases remaining between them. Per the germline V gene, CDR1 is MNHEY and CDR2 is SVGAGI. The receptor comes from a man aged 30 to 39 with COVID-19, enrolled during active disease. This sequence joins TRBV6-5 and TRBJ1-4; D is possibly TRBD1 (5 bases). Sequencing was performed on peripheral blood. The CDR3 coding sequence is TGTGCCAGCAGTTACTCCGGGGGAAATGAAAAACTGTTTTTT. Encoded protein: CASSYSGGNEKLFF.